Following are 31 T cell receptor beta chains from one sample sequenced in a study of T cells expressing NK-cell markers. TCRdb reanalyzed the 5' RACE reads and collapses them to one entry per CDR3 protein, without DNA. The sample totals about 550,000 distinct CDR3 sequences. The sequencing sample was made of blood T cells: a sorted CD56 or NKG2C T cell subset, CD4+ or CD8+ T cells, or bulk PBMC T cells (not recorded which). The receptors were sampled from a man in his late teens or twenties in good health.

The chain carries TRBV20-1 and TRBJ1-4. The CDR3 length is 15 residues. Germline lookup yields CDR1 DFQATT and CDR2 SNEGSKA (reference sequence). CDR3 protein: CSAKSWLYDDEKLFF.

The rearrangement links TRBV9 to TRBJ2-5; the TCRdb call, TRBD1, lacks DNA for checking. CDR1 and CDR2 (germline): SGDLS, YYNGEE. This CDR3 region has 15 residues. The CDR3 loop reads CASSPRTGREETQYF.

The rearrangement links TRBV10-3 to TRBJ1-3. Germline assignment: CDR1 ENHRY and CDR2 SYGVKD. This CDR3 region has 11 residues. CDR3 sequence: CAIGAGNTIYF.

The rearrangement uses TRBV28 and TRBJ2-3; the D call of TRBD1 rests on TCRdb alone, since no DNA is present to check it. CDR1 is MDHEN, CDR2 SYDVKM, per germline. This CDR3 spans 16 amino acids. CDR3 protein: CASSFADRGYTDTQYF.

V and J are TRBV11-2 and TRBJ1-1. The CDR3 runs 12 residues. Germline CDR1 reads SGHAT; CDR2 reads FQNNGV. The CDR3 here is CASSRSGTEAFF.

The J gene is TRBJ2-1, the V gene TRBV14; TCRdb's assignment of TRBD1 cannot be checked, as there is no DNA. Germline V CDR1 and CDR2: SGHDN, FVKESK. The CDR3 has 17 residues. CDR3 sequence reads: CASSQKQGLFSYNEQFF.

The V and J genes are TRBV7-8 and TRBJ2-3; the TCRdb D gene call, TRBD1, has no DNA to confirm it. Germline assignment: CDR1 SGHVS and CDR2 FQNEAQ. The CDR3 runs to 15 residues. The CDR3: CASSPDRAGIDTQYF.

This chain joins TRBV10-3 and TRBJ1-5; the TCRdb call, TRBD1, lacks DNA for checking. From germline, CDR1 is ENHRY and CDR2 SYGVKD. This CDR3 is built from 15 residues. CDR3 in amino acids: CAISATGTINQPQHF.

The chain links TRBV5-1 to TRBJ2-2; TCRdb proposes TRBD2, but this gene call is untestable without DNA. This CDR3 spans 16 amino acids. CDR1 SGHRS and CDR2 YFSETQ come from the germline V gene. This CDR3 is CASSLEVTSGRKELFF.

The V gene is TRBV20-1, the J gene TRBJ2-4. The CDR3 covers 14 residues. The germline gives CDR1 DFQATT, CDR2 SNEGSKA (reference sequence). Here the CDR3 reads CSARAQGTKNIQYF.

V usage is TRBV4-1 and J usage is TRBJ1-5. Per the germline V gene, CDR1 is MGHRA and CDR2 is YSYEKL. CDR3 length: 15 amino acids. CDR3 amino acids: CASSQGRFSNQPQHF.

The chain recombines TRBV4-3 with TRBJ2-4; TCRdb's D call of TRBD1 is untestable without DNA. In germline, CDR1 is LGHNA, CDR2 YSLEER. CDR3 length equals 18 residues. CDR3 amino acids: CASSHVKGVGTSKNIQYF.

The V gene is TRBV19, the J gene TRBJ2-7; the TCRdb D gene call, TRBD1, has no DNA to confirm it. Germline CDR1 LNHDA, CDR2 SQIVND (reference sequence). This CDR3 comprises 18 residues. This chain's CDR3 is CASSGSGTGLRSSYEQYF.

The V call is TRBV7-8, the J call TRBJ2-1; TCRdb names TRBD2, which stays unverified in the absence of DNA. CDR1 is SGHVS and CDR2 is FQNEAQ in the germline V gene. The CDR3 sequence is 15 residues long. The CDR3 sequence: CASSFLAGASGEQFF.

The chain recombines TRBV14 with TRBJ2-1; no DNA is available, so the TRBD1 call from TCRdb remains unchecked. The CDR3 runs 12 residues. From germline, CDR1 is SGHDN and CDR2 FVKESK. The CDR3: CASSQWGTEQFF.

V and J are TRBV4-1 and TRBJ2-5; as DNA is missing, the TRBD1 call by TCRdb cannot be tested. The length of the CDR3 is 19 residues. The germline gives CDR1 MGHRA, CDR2 YSYEKL. The CDR3 here is CASSQDRGGEAEAQETQYF.

The CDR3 protein is CASSEVAGGPETQYF. The chain carries TRBV7-9 and TRBJ2-5; TCRdb's D gene call, TRBD2, goes unchecked for lack of DNA. Per the germline V gene, CDR1 is SEHNR and CDR2 is FQNEAQ (reference sequence). This CDR3 is 15 amino acids long.

The chain has TRBV5-1 and TRBJ2-1; TCRdb proposes TRBD1, but this gene call is untestable without DNA. Germline loops: CDR1 SGHRS, CDR2 YFSETQ. The CDR3 spans 15 residues. The CDR3: CASSFVQGEYNEQFF.

The genes are TRBV10-3 and TRBJ2-1. Germline loops: CDR1 ENHRY, CDR2 SYGVKD. The CDR3 extends over 11 amino acids. CDR3 protein: CAISESHEQFF.

The chain uses TRBV6-2 or TRBV6-3 and TRBJ2-7. The CDR3 contains 14 residues. Per the germline V gene, CDR1 is MNHEY and CDR2 is SVGEGT. CDR3 sequence: CASSYSYLTYEQYF.

This chain connects TRBV20-1 to TRBJ2-7; TCRdb selects TRBD2, and the lack of DNA leaves this call unchecked. This CDR3 is built from 13 residues. CDR1 DFQATT and CDR2 SNEGSKA come from the germline V gene (reference sequence). The CDR3 spells CSVLLAGGYEQYF.

The chain is built from TRBV2 and TRBJ2-1; the TCRdb call, TRBD2, lacks DNA for checking. Germline assignment: CDR1 SNHLY and CDR2 FYNNEI. The CDR3 spans 16 residues. CDR3 amino acids: CASSHQLAGGHNEQFF.

This chain links TRBV10-3 with TRBJ2-1; absent DNA, TCRdb's TRBD2 call cannot be checked. Germline assignment: CDR1 ENHRY and CDR2 SYGVKD. The CDR3 has 12 amino acids. The chain's CDR3 is CAIMDDGPQQFF.

This rearrangement joins TRBV3-1 to TRBJ2-5; TCRdb lists TRBD2, though no DNA is available to test this call. CDR1 and CDR2 (germline): LGHDT, YNNKEL (reference sequence). CDR3 length: 18 residues. The CDR3 reads CASSRLGLAEDDAETQYF.

The CDR3 loop reads CASKTAQGLAGVHEQFF. This chain links TRBV12-3 or TRBV12-4 with TRBJ2-1; without DNA, the TCRdb call of TRBD2 cannot be checked. The CDR3 covers 17 residues.

V is TRBV7-9 and J is TRBJ1-5. Germline loops: CDR1 SEHNR, CDR2 FQNEAQ (reference sequence). The CDR3 has 15 amino acids. CDR3 protein: CASSPSGISNQPQHF.

The chain joins TRBV7-6 to TRBJ2-1; TCRdb designates TRBD1, a call that cannot be tested without DNA. Per the germline V gene, CDR1 is SGHVS and CDR2 is FNYEAQ. There are 18 residues in the CDR3. The CDR3 region is CASSPQRSTGVGYNEQFF.

The chain employs TRBV5-6 and TRBJ1-1. CDR1 and CDR2 from the germline V gene are SGHDT and YYEEEE. This CDR3 comprises 14 residues. The CDR3 is CASSLFDRNTEAFF.

The chain couples TRBV11-2 to TRBJ2-5. This CDR3 spans 11 amino acids. Germline CDR1 is SGHAT and CDR2 is FQNNGV. CDR3 sequence reads: CASRVSETQYF.

V gene TRBV4-3 combines with J gene TRBJ1-4; TCRdb selects TRBD1, and the lack of DNA leaves this call unchecked. Germline values: CDR1 LGHNA, CDR2 YSLEER. This CDR3 is built from 14 residues. CDR3 region: CASSRNTGGEKLFF.

The rearrangement joins TRBV20-1 to TRBJ2-7; TCRdb picks TRBD2, but there is no DNA to check that call. The CDR3 totals 16 residues. CDR1 is DFQATT and CDR2 is SNEGSKA in the germline V gene (reference sequence). CDR3 protein: CSARSKGGTPPYEQYF.